The 21 T cell receptor beta chains below were found in one sample sequenced in a study of T cells in Graves' hyperthyroidism and ophthalmopathy. RNA transcripts gave rise to amplified TCR beta CDR3 regions. A set of HTBI primers served as the primers for a first-round RT-PCR of the TCR CDR3. TCRdb processed the multiplex PCR reads anew with MiXCR; each CDR3 protein has one entry. The sample holds 400,000 or so distinct CDR3 sequences, about 14% seen once. The specimen was blood. Receptors were obtained from a man between 45 and 60 years old with Graves' ophthalmopathy.

At least ten counts were recorded for this clonotype. The J gene is TRBJ2-2, the V gene TRBV29-1; D possibly uses TRBD1 or TRBD2 (5 bases each). V was pared by 8 bases and J by 0 bases, with 13 bases between. CDR1 and CDR2 (germline): SQVTM, ANQGSEA. CDR3 size: 14 residues. CDR3 sequence reads: CSSTGTSNTGELFF. CDR3 nucleotide sequence: TGCAGCTCGACCGGGACCTCGAACACCGGGGAGCTGTTTTTT.

This clonotype showed up many times. The chain uses TRBV20-1 and TRBJ2-7; a weak D match, TRBD1 (6 bases). The germline V gene has CDR1 DFQATT and CDR2 SNEGSKA (reference sequence). The CDR3 is 12 residues long. CDR3 in amino acids: CSRRGLGYEQYF. DNA of the CDR3: TGCAGCCGCAGGGGTCTGGGTTACGAGCAGTACTTC.

The chain has TRBV5-4 and TRBJ2-1; 7 nucleotides agree with TRBD2. Trimming cost V 0 bases and J 9 bases; bases outside gene matches: 12. CDR3 size: 16 residues. Germline assignment: CDR1 SGHNT and CDR2 YYREEE (reference sequence). In nucleotides, the CDR3 is TGTGCCAGCAGCTTGGAGGAGCGGGGTGGATGGGGTGAGCAGTTCTTC. Protein: CASSLEERGGWGEQFF. Full variable domain (outside the CDR3, taken from reference TRBV5-4 and TRBJ2-1): ETGVTQSPTHLIKTRGQQVTLRCSSQSGHNTVSWYQQALGQGPQFIFQYYREEENGRGNFPPRFSGLQFPNYSSELNVNALELDDSALYLCASSLEERGGWGEQFFGPGTRLTVL.

This clonotype occurred many times. The V and J genes are TRBV12-3 or TRBV12-4 and TRBJ2-1, with D unclear. The CDR3 length is 13 residues. Trimming shortened V by 1 base and J by 5 bases, and 6 bases separated the two germline ends. CDR3 bases: TGTGCCAGCAGTTTAGAACGGAACAATGAGCAGTTCTTC. Protein sequence: CASSLERNNEQFF.

In regard to this clonotype: This may arise from a read error, as a much more abundant clone is one base away. The chain links TRBV10-3 to TRBJ1-1; TRBD1 is a possible D gene (5 bases). The CDR3 covers 13 residues. Germline values: CDR1 ENHRY, CDR2 SYGVKD. The CDR3 is CVISESTGQEAFF. In DNA form, the CDR3 reads TGTGTCATCAGTGAATCAACAGGCCAAGAAGCTTTCTTT.

The sample holds many counts of this clonotype. This chain connects TRBV10-3 to TRBJ1-5; D is perhaps TRBD1 (5 bases). V dropped 5 bases and J dropped 0 bases, with 14 bases sitting between them. CDR3 length equals 16 residues. Germline V lookup: CDR1 ENHRY, CDR2 SYGVKD. The CDR3 region has the DNA TGTGCCATCAGTCCGGGGCAGGGCAGTAGCAATCAGCCCCAGCATTTT. Its protein is CAISPGQGSSNQPQHF.

The V and J genes are TRBV27 and TRBJ2-5, with 10 bases lining up with TRBD2. CDR3 size: 15 residues. Losses at the gene ends were 3 bases for V and 3 bases for J; bases not matched to a gene: 4. Germline V gene data show CDR1 as MNHEY and CDR2 as SMNVEV (reference sequence). CDR3 amino acids: CASSFLAGAEETQYF. In DNA, the CDR3 is TGTGCCAGCAGTTTTCTAGCGGGGGCTGAAGAGACCCAGTACTTC.

This clonotype was found a few times. V and J are TRBV25-1 and TRBJ1-2, with a weak D call TRBD1 (6 bases). Germline V CDR1 and CDR2: MGHDK, SYGVNS. The CDR3 totals 15 residues. V lost 4 bases and J lost 6, with 18 bases in between. The CDR3 DNA reads TGTGCCAGCAGTGGACATGGGGGGCAGCCCGATGGCTACACCTTC. This codes for CASSGHGGQPDGYTF.

This clonotype was picked up many times. In DNA, the CDR3 is TGTGCCAGCAGCCCCTGGGACAGGTCTACTGAAGCTTTCTTT. Translating it yields CASSPWDRSTEAFF. The chain links TRBV7-8 to TRBJ1-1, with 8 bases matching TRBD1. CDR1 is SGHVS, CDR2 FQNEAQ, per germline. Trimming at V came to 5 bases and at J to 5 bases, leaving 7 bases not matched to a gene. This CDR3 comprises 14 residues.

This clonotype was observed at least ten times. V and J are TRBV11-2 and TRBJ1-2; D is unresolved. The CDR3 has 14 amino acids. Trimming took off 2 bases at V and 8 bases at J, with 15 bases between the two ends. CDR1 and CDR2 from the germline V gene are SGHAT and FQNNGV. CDR3 nucleotide sequence: TGTGCCAGCAGCTTATATTCGGGAAGGAACGGCTACACCTTC. Its translation is CASSLYSGRNGYTF.

The V call is TRBV29-1, the J call TRBJ2-1; 12 nucleotides agree with TRBD2. V gave up 6 bases and J gave up 0 bases; unmatched junction bases: 15. The CDR3 has 19 residues. CDR1 SQVTM and CDR2 ANQGSEA come from the germline V gene. The CDR3 spells CSVPPGTSGRRGSYNEQFF. In DNA form, the CDR3 reads TGCAGCGTGCCCCCCGGGACTAGCGGGCGCCGAGGCTCCTACAATGAGCAGTTCTTC.

This clonotype was detected ten times or more. The gene calls are TRBV4-1 and TRBJ2-7; D tentatively fits TRBD1 or TRBD2 (6 bases each). Germline values: CDR1 MGHRA, CDR2 YSYEKL. CDR3 size: 15 residues. V lost 3 bases to trimming and J lost 5 bases, with 17 bases between them. CDR3 residues: CASSHPGAGRHEQYF. In nucleotides, the CDR3 is TGCGCCAGCAGCCACCCGGGGGCAGGGCGCCACGAGCAGTACTTC.

The table lists this clonotype with many counts. The chain couples TRBV11-2 to TRBJ2-3; 8 bases line up with TRBD2. V shed 6 bases and J 6 bases; nucleotides not matched to a gene: 11. From germline, CDR1 is SGHAT and CDR2 FQNNGV. The CDR3 runs 15 residues. The CDR3 sequence: CASRQPGLDSDTQYF. The CDR3 DNA follows: TGTGCCAGCAGACAACCGGGACTAGATTCGGATACGCAGTATTTT.

This clonotype has at least ten counts. The chain recombines TRBV3-1 with TRBJ2-3, with TRBD2 identical over 11 bases. This CDR3 region has 18 residues. Trimming cost V 2 bases and J 0 bases; bases outside gene matches: 7. The germline V gene encodes CDR1 LGHDT and CDR2 YNNKEL (reference sequence). The CDR3 DNA is TGTGCCAGCAGCCAACCTACGACTAGCGGGGCTAGCACAGATACGCAGTATTTT. Translated, it gives CASSQPTTSGASTDTQYF.

This clonotype was recorded many times. The chain has TRBV11-2 and TRBJ2-1, with 11 bases aligning to TRBD2. In germline, CDR1 is SGHAT, CDR2 FQNNGV. V lost 6 bases to trimming and J lost 0 bases; unmatched junction nucleotides: 4. CDR3 length equals 16 residues. The CDR3 is CASRGLADTSYNEQFF. The CDR3 nucleotides are TGTGCCAGCAGGGGACTAGCGGATACCTCCTACAATGAGCAGTTCTTC.

The chain is built from TRBV5-4 and TRBJ1-2, with unresolved D. CDR3 size: 15 residues. V was shortened by 2 bases and J by 4 bases, with 15 bases between the two germline ends. The germline V gene encodes CDR1 SGHNT and CDR2 YYREEE (reference sequence). CDR3 sequence (DNA): TGTGCCAGCAGCTTCAACGCGGCGGAACTCTATGGCTACACCTTC. As protein: CASSFNAAELYGYTF.

The chain is built from TRBV28 and TRBJ2-7, with TRBD2 matching 12 bases. The CDR3 length is 16 residues. V gave up 1 base and J gave up 2 bases; unmatched junction bases: 3. The germline V gene encodes CDR1 MDHEN and CDR2 SYDVKM. The CDR3 bases are TGTGCCAGCAGTTTATCGGGACTAGCGGGCGCCTACGAGCAGTACTTC. Its translation is CASSLSGLAGAYEQYF.

This clonotype was seen many times. The CDR3 sequence is CASSPTRQGTYGYTF. The CDR3 nucleotides are TGTGCCAGCAGCCCTACGAGACAGGGCACCTATGGCTACACCTTC. V is TRBV11-1 and J is TRBJ1-2, with 7 bases identical to TRBD1. Trimming removed 5 bases from V and 4 bases from J; junction bases left unmatched: 10. This CDR3 region has 15 residues. CDR1 SGHAT and CDR2 FQDESV come from the germline V gene (reference sequence).

The genes are TRBV9 and TRBJ2-1, with a tentative D call TRBD1 (5 bases). The V and J ends lost 1 base and 7 bases respectively, with 15 bases between them. Germline assignment: CDR1 SGDLS and CDR2 YYNGEE. This CDR3 is 15 amino acids long. The DNA of the CDR3 is TGTGCCAGCAGCGTATCTTTGGGGCCGTGGAATGAGCAGTTCTTC. This codes for CASSVSLGPWNEQFF.

This clonotype has a count of ten or more. The gene calls are TRBV28 and TRBJ2-5; D gene uncertain. This CDR3 is 13 amino acids long. Trimming shortened V by 3 bases and J by 2 bases, and 7 bases separated the two germline ends. Germline CDR1 reads MDHEN; CDR2 reads SYDVKM. DNA of the CDR3: TGTGCCAGCAGTTTGCCGAAACAAGAGACCCAGTACTTC. This gives the protein CASSLPKQETQYF.

This clonotype has a count of ten or more. The V and J genes are TRBV11-3 and TRBJ1-1, with a weak D call TRBD1 (5 bases). This CDR3 is 11 amino acids long. V was shortened by 4 bases and J by 5 bases, with 5 bases between the two germline ends. Looked up from germline, CDR1 is SGHNT and CDR2 is YENEEA. The CDR3 bases are TGTGCCAGCAGCTCAGGGACTGAAGCTTTCTTT. It codes for CASSSGTEAFF.